This T cell receptor beta chain emerged from a study of OX40 agonist ivuxolimab in advanced cancers. For context, the study as a whole: Ivuxolimab was a fully human IgG2 agonistic monoclonal antibody targeting the costimulatory receptor OX40 (CD134). Intravenous ivuxolimab was administered to patients every 2 weeks at six dose levels: 0.01, 0.1, 0.3, 1.5, 3 and 10 mg/kg. Of the roughly 54 dose-escalation patients, hepatocellular carcinoma was present in some 19, melanoma in about 15, renal cell carcinoma in 9 and head and neck cancer in 9. In the dose-escalation cohort, roughly 80% of patients were male, and the mean age was approximately 60 years, with a range of about 20 to 90. Prior anti-PD-1, anti-PD-L1 or anti-CTLA-4 therapy was permitted, and checkpoint inhibitors had been received by approximately 39% of dose-escalation patients. Partial responses were achieved by three dose-escalation patients, of whom one had hepatocellular carcinoma and two had cutaneous melanoma. Peripheral TCRbeta sequencing was intended to test whether TCR sequence diversity was altered and clonal T-cell expansion was caused by ivuxolimab. The monotherapy dose-escalation portion (N of about 47 patients) of the phase I ivuxolimab trial is reported in the paper.

The investigation overall reported the following: Low levels of normalized T-cell clonal expansion were also seen in some patients who did not respond. After ivuxolimab, expanded clones were on average more numerous among CD8+ T cells than among CD4+ T cells. The antigen specificity of the clonally expanded peripheral T cells was not determined. In the 0.1-3.0 mg/kg groups, partial responders were among the patients with the lowest normalized peripheral clonal expansion, particularly in CD8+ T cells. At doses of 0.1 to 3.0 mg/kg, clonal expansion of both CD4+ and CD8+ T cells in blood was seen between baseline and week 6.

Comments on this clone: No cognate antigen has been identified for it. Base qualities are missing; no much larger clone stands one base away.

The trial excluded patients who had a history of autoimmune disease or were on systemic immunosuppression. Peripheral blood for TCR sequencing was collected from all dose cohorts at baseline, on cycle 4 day 1, and on cycle 7 day 1. Samples were obtained from an open-label, multicenter, first-in-human phase I dose-escalation trial of ivuxolimab. The trial enrolled adults with locally advanced or metastatic head and neck squamous cell, hepatocellular, melanoma or renal cell carcinoma. CD4+ and CD8+ T cells were sorted separately from peripheral blood before TCR sequencing. Genomic DNA was isolated from the sorted cells so that the TCRbeta CDR3 region could be sequenced. The immunoSEQ Assay was used for sequencing of TCRbeta CDR3 regions. Held by TCRdb, this immuneACCESS table contains in-frame sequences only and omits some clones. Under half of the omission traces to an unresolved V gene where checked; the cause of the rest is unknown. For this sample the table gives some 40,000 clones, of which around 85% were detected only once. The top ten clonotypes cover about 35% of the sample.

The germline V gene encodes CDR1 KGHSH and CDR2 LQKENI. After removal of 2 bases from V and 0 bases from J, the junction retains 7 bases not matched to a gene. The CDR3 contains 19 residues, cysteine and phenylalanine counted. Only the CDR3 portion is preserved as DNA: 57 bases, with reading frame beginning at the first base. Recombination joined TRBV18 with TRBJ2-3; TRBD2 matches 14 bases in the middle. This sequence originates from an adult with an advanced solid tumor such as melanoma, head and neck, liver or kidney cancer. Sample: CD4+ or CD8+ T cells sorted from blood, taken in a trial of the OX40 agonist ivuxolimab. The CDR3 here reads CASSPVPGTSGGSTDTQYF. The DNA sequence is as follows: TGTGCCAGCTCACCAGTGCCCGGGACTAGCGGGGGAAGCACAGATACGCAGTATTTT. Joined to the reference TRBV18 and TRBJ2-3 proteins, this CDR3 gives the full variable domain: NAGVMQNPRHLVRRRGQEARLRCSPMKGHSHVYWYRQLPEEGLKFMVYLQKENIIDESGMPKERFSAEFPKEGPSILRIQQVVRGDSAAYFCASSPVPGTSGGSTDTQYFGPGTRLTVL.